These T cell receptor beta chains were read from a single sample in a study of sequential checkpoint blockade in melanoma. Only in-frame clones appear in the TCRdb table, and some are missing; sequencing was by immunoSEQ multiplex PCR. The table lists some 20,000 clones, 80% to 90% of them singletons. Here the sequenced sample was CD8+ T cells sorted from blood (inferred from file names), taken from a patient given nivolumab and ipilimumab in sequence. The receptors shown here come from a human donor with melanoma. Both conserved end residues are part of each CDR3. A D gene is named only where the DNA matches it firmly. A row's size may be missing; if present it is once, few, many or a size class.

>-|TRBV28|TRBJ1-1|-
CASSPDSAGAEAFF
TGTGCCAGCAGTCCAGACAGTGCGGGGGCTGAAGCTTTCTTT
>-|TRBV5-1|TRBJ2-1|-
CASSLRGPNEQFF
TGCGCCAGCAGCTTGAGGGGTCCCAATGAGCAGTTCTTC
>TRBD1|TRBV7-8|TRBJ1-5|-
CASSLRGGVGQPQHF
TGTGCCAGCAGCTTACGAGGGGGCGTGGGTCAGCCCCAGCATTTT
>TRBD1|TRBV6-5|TRBJ1-1|-
CASSQTGANTEAFF
TGTGCCAGCAGCCAGACAGGGGCGAACACTGAAGCTTTCTTT
>-|TRBV15|TRBJ2-7|-
CATSRVLHEQYF
TGTGCCACCAGCAGAGTACTCCACGAGCAGTACTTC
>TRBD2|TRBV19|TRBJ2-3|-
CASSPRRVAGEPTDTQYF
TGTGCCAGTAGTCCCCGCCGCGTAGCGGGGGAACCCACAGATACGCAGTATTTT
>TRBD2|TRBV7-6|TRBJ2-5|-
CASSFLFSGAGQETQYF
TGTGCCAGCAGTTTCCTCTTTAGCGGGGCGGGGCAAGAGACCCAGTACTTC
>-|TRBV6-5|TRBJ2-7|-
CASSYGGNTLEQYF
TGTGCCAGCAGTTACGGCGGGAATACCCTCGAGCAGTACTTC
>TRBD2|TRBV19|TRBJ2-7|-
CASSWTSVSYEQYF
TGCGCCAGTAGTTGGACTAGCGTCTCCTACGAGCAGTACTTC
>TRBD1|TRBV2|TRBJ2-7|-
CAIQGDRVMHEQYF
TGTGCCATTCAGGGGGACAGAGTTATGCACGAGCAGTACTTC
>TRBD1|TRBV6-5|TRBJ1-4|once
CASIDTGARNEKLFF
TGTGCCAGCATCGATACAGGGGCCCGTAATGAAAAACTGTTTTTT
>-|TRBV7-9|TRBJ1-5|-
CASSLASGVQHF
TGTGCCAGCAGCTTAGCATCGGGGGTCCAGCATTTT
>TRBD2|TRBV4-1|TRBJ2-1|-
CASSQDGGRGAGNEQFF
TGCGCCAGCAGCCAAGATGGGGGGCGGGGGGCCGGGAATGAGCAGTTCTTC
>-|TRBV6-1|TRBJ1-1|-
CASSELRVRGTEAFF
TGTGCCAGCAGTGAACTGAGGGTGCGCGGCACTGAAGCTTTCTTT
>TRBD1|TRBV6-1|TRBJ1-2|-
CASSVTGGIRYGYTF
TGTGCCAGCAGTGTGACAGGGGGCATCCGGTATGGCTACACCTTC
>-|TRBV14|TRBJ2-1|-
CASSPQGSEQFF
TGTGCCAGCAGCCCCCAGGGCAGTGAGCAGTTCTTC
>-|TRBV19|TRBJ2-1|-
CASSHGGIEQFF
TGTGCCAGTAGTCATGGGGGGATTGAGCAGTTCTTC
>-|TRBV15|TRBJ2-5|once
CATSPGDGGVETQYF
TGTGCCACCAGCCCAGGGGATGGGGGTGTCGAGACCCAGTACTTC
>TRBD2|TRBV7-9|TRBJ2-7|few
CASSSPGLGAGEQYF
TGTGCCAGCAGCTCGCCGGGACTAGGCGCTGGTGAGCAGTACTTC
>-|TRBV27|TRBJ2-7|-
CASSLRLQGNEQYF
TGTGCCAGCAGTTTACGTTTACAGGGCAACGAGCAGTACTTC
>TRBD1|TRBV7-9|TRBJ1-1|once
CASSFVDRGTEAFF
TGTGCCAGCAGCTTTGTTGACAGGGGAACTGAAGCTTTCTTT
>-|TRBV19|TRBJ1-1|-
CASSPRGGPIAEAFF
TGTGCCAGTAGCCCTAGGGGGGGGCCAATCGCTGAAGCTTTCTTT
>-|TRBV30|TRBJ1-1|-
CAWSRGQHTEAFF
TGTGCCTGGAGTCGGGGACAACACACTGAAGCTTTCTTT
>-|TRBV5-4|TRBJ1-6|-
CASSLARGALSPLHF
TGTGCCAGCAGCTTGGCCCGGGGGGCCCTATCACCCCTCCACTTT
>TRBD1|TRBV6-5|TRBJ2-1|-
CASSLGQGGANEQFF
TGTGCCAGCAGCCTGGGACAGGGGGGGGCGAATGAGCAGTTCTTC
>TRBD1|TRBV27|TRBJ2-7|-
CASSWGTGVPYEQYF
TGTGCCAGCAGCTGGGGGACAGGGGTCCCCTACGAGCAGTACTTC
>TRBD1|TRBV19|TRBJ2-3|-
CASSIDREDTQYF
TGTGCCAGTAGTATCGACAGGGAGGATACGCAGTATTTT
>-|TRBV28|TRBJ1-4|-
CASSLTGGEKLFF
TGTGCCAGCAGTTTAACGGGTGGGGAAAAACTGTTTTTT
>TRBD1|TRBV5-1|TRBJ1-1|once
CASSLVQGRMNTEAFF
TGCGCCAGCAGCTTGGTACAGGGGCGGATGAACACTGAAGCTTTCTTT
>-|TRBV5-6|TRBJ1-5|-
CASSFQGENQPQHF
TGTGCCAGCAGCTTTCAGGGCGAAAATCAGCCCCAGCATTTT
>TRBD1|TRBV28|TRBJ2-7|once
CATRTGVYEQYF
TGTGCCACCCGGACAGGGGTCTACGAGCAGTACTTC
>TRBD1|TRBV7-3|TRBJ1-2|-
CASSLSGQSSRAYGYTF
TGTGCCAGCAGCTTATCGGGACAGTCCTCCAGGGCCTATGGCTACACCTTC
>-|TRBV6-5|TRBJ2-7|-
CASSHLGADEQYF
TGTGCCAGCAGCCACCTAGGGGCCGACGAGCAGTACTTC
>-|TRBV7-9|TRBJ2-3|-
CASSFLFGTSEHTDTQYF
TGTGCCAGCAGCTTTCTCTTCGGGACTTCAGAACACACAGATACGCAGTATTTT
>-|TRBV4-1|TRBJ1-2|-
CASSQDKEQGQNYGYTF
TGCGCCAGCAGCCAAGATAAGGAACAGGGCCAAAACTATGGCTACACCTTC
>TRBD2|TRBV9|TRBJ2-1|-
CASSPTGLAFYNEQFF
TGTGCCAGCAGCCCTACGGGACTAGCGTTTTACAATGAGCAGTTCTTC
>-|TRBV29-1|TRBJ2-5|-
CSVTDGGVETQYF
TGCAGCGTCACTGACGGAGGGGTAGAGACCCAGTACTTC
>TRBD2|TRBV4-2|TRBJ2-7|-
CASSQDNPSGEQYF
TGTGCCAGCAGCCAAGATAACCCTAGCGGCGAGCAGTACTTC
>-|TRBV30|TRBJ2-1|-
CAWSLPHEQFF
TGTGCCTGGAGTCTACCCCATGAGCAGTTCTTC
>TRBD2|TRBV7-8|TRBJ2-1|-
CASSSTGTSGVYNEQFF
TGTGCCAGCAGCAGCACCGGGACTAGCGGAGTGTACAATGAGCAGTTCTTC
>-|TRBV5-6|TRBJ1-2|-
CASSLGGGSPYGYTF
TGTGCCAGCAGCTTGGGGGGGGGATCCCCCTATGGCTACACCTTC
>-|TRBV9|TRBJ2-2|-
CASSGTTGLGNTGELFF
TGTGCCAGCAGCGGCACAACAGGGCTGGGGAACACCGGGGAGCTGTTTTTT
>TRBD1|TRBV27|TRBJ2-7|-
CASSPPGTETYEQYF
TGTGCCAGCAGTCCCCCCGGGACAGAGACCTACGAGCAGTACTTC
>-|TRBV7-8|TRBJ2-1|-
CASTGGIGGSYNEQFF
TGTGCCAGCACGGGCGGGATTGGGGGATCCTACAATGAGCAGTTCTTC
>TRBD2|TRBV28|TRBJ2-7|-
CASSFRTSGYYEQYF
TGTGCCAGCAGTTTTAGGACTAGCGGATACTACGAGCAGTACTTC
>-|TRBV7-3|TRBJ2-3|-
CASSLTGAHTQYF
TGTGCCAGCAGCTTAACGGGGGCCCATACGCAGTATTTT
>TRBD1|TRBV7-9|TRBJ2-1|once
CASSLADRGDNEQFF
TGTGCCAGCAGCTTGGCAGACAGGGGGGACAATGAGCAGTTCTTC
>-|TRBV4-1|TRBJ1-1|-
CASSRTENTEAFF
TGCGCCAGCAGTCGGACAGAGAACACTGAAGCTTTCTTT
>-|TRBV6-1|TRBJ2-4|-
CASSERWTANIQYF
TGTGCCAGCAGTGAACGTTGGACTGCAAACATTCAGTACTTC
>TRBD1|TRBV10-3|TRBJ1-1|-
CAISGDRNTEAFF
TGTGCCATCAGCGGGGACAGGAACACTGAAGCTTTCTTT
>TRBD2|TRBV9|TRBJ2-7|-
CASTLGLGNPYEQYF
TGTGCCAGCACCTTGGGACTAGGTAATCCCTACGAGCAGTACTTC